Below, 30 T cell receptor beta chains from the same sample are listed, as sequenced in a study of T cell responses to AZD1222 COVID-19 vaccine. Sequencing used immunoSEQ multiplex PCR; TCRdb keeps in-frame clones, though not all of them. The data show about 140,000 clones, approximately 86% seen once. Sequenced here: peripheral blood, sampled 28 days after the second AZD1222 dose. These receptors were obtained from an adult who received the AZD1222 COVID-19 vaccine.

CDR3 sequence: CASSTEEGYRGAVF. The CDR3 nucleotides read TGTGCCAGCAGCACCGAAGAGGGTTACCGGGGAGCTGTTTTT. The V and J genes are TRBV21-1 and TRBJ2-2; the table's D call, TRBD2, was not checked against the DNA. TRBV21-1 is tagged as a pseudogene. The CDR3 extends over 14 amino acids.

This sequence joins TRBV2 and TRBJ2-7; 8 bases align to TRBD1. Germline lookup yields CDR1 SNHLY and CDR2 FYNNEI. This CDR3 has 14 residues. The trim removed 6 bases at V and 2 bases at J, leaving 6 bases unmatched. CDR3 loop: CASRLDRVAYEQYF. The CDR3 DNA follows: TGTGCCAGCAGGCTGGACAGGGTCGCCTACGAGCAGTACTTC.

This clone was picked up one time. The CDR3 sequence: CSVGRQGAEKLFF. The CDR3 region has the DNA TGCAGCGTTGGCAGGCAGGGGGCTGAAAAACTGTTTTTT. This rearrangement joins TRBV29-1 to TRBJ1-4, with 8 nucleotides matching TRBD1. V was pared by 4 bases and J by 7 bases, with 5 bases of the junction left unmatched. This CDR3 is 13 amino acids long. Germline V gene sequence: CDR1 SQVTM, CDR2 ANQGSEA.

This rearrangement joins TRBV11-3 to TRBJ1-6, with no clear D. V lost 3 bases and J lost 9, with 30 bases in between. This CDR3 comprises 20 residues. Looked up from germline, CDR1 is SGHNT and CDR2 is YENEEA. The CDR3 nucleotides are TGTGCCAGCAGCTTTTCTCTCGCTAGGGCCAAACCCGCGCGGGGTTCACCCCTCCACTTT. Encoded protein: CASSFSLARAKPARGSPLHF.

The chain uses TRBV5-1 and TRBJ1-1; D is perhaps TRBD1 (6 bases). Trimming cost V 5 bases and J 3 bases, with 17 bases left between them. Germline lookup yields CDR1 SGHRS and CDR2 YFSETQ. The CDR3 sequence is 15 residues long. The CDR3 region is CASSPLDSGDTEAFF. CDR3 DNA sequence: TGCGCCAGCAGTCCTCTGGACAGTGGGGACACTGAAGCTTTCTTT.

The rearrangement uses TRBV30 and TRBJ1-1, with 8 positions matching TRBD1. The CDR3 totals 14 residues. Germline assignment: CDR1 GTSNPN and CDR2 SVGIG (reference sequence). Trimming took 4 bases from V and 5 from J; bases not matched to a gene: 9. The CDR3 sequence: CAWTHHRQGTEAFF. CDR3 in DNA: TGTGCCTGGACCCACCACAGACAGGGGACTGAAGCTTTCTTT.

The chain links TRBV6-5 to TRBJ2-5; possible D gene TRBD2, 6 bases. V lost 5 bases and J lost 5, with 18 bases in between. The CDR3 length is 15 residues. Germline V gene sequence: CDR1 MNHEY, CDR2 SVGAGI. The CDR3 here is CASSPRGAGGETQYF. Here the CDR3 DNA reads TGTGCCAGCAGTCCACGGGGAGCGGGTGGGGAGACCCAGTACTTC.

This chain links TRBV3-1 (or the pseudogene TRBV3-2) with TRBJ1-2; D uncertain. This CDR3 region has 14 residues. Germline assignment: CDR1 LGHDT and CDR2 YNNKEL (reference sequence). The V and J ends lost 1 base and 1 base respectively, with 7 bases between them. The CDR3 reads CASSQGMVNYGYTF. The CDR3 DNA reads TGTGCCAGCAGCCAAGGTATGGTTAACTATGGCTACACCTTC.

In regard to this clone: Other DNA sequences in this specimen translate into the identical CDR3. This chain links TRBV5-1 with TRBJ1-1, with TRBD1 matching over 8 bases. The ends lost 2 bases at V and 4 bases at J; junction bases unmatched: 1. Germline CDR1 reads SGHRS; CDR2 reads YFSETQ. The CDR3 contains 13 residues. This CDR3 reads CASSFTGGTEAFF. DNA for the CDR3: TGCGCCAGCAGCTTTACAGGGGGCACTGAAGCTTTCTTT.

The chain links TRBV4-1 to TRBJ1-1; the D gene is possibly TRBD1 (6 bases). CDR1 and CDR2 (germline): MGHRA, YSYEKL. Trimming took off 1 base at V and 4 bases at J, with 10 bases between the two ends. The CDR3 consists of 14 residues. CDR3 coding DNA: TGCGCCAGCAGCCAAGGGGGAGGGGGCACTGAAGCTTTCTTT. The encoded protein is CASSQGGGGTEAFF.

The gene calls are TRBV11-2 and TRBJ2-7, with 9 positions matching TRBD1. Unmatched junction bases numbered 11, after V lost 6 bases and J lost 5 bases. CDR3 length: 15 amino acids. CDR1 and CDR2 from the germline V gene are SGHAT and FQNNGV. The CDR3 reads CASSYRDRAIDEQYF. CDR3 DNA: TGTGCCAGCAGTTACCGGGACAGGGCAATTGACGAGCAGTACTTC. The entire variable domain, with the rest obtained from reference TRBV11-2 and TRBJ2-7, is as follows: EAGVAQSPRYKIIEKRQSVAFWCNPISGHATLYWYQQILGQGPKLLIQFQNNGVVDDSQLPKDRFSAERLKGVDSTLKIQPAKLEDSAVYLCASSYRDRAIDEQYFGPGTRLTVT.

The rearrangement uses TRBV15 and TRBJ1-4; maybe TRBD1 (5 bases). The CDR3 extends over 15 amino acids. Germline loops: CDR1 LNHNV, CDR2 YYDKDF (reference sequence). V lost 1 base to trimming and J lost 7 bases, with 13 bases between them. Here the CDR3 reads CATSRVGDLAEKLFF. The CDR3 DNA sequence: TGTGCCACCAGCAGAGTAGGGGACCTCGCTGAAAAACTGTTTTTT.

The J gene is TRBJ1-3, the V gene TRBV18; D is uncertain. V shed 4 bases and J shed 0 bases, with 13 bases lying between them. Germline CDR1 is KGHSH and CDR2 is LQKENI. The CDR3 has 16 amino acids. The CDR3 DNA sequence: TGTGCCAGCTCACTCAACCCCCCAAACTCTGGAAACACCATATATTTT. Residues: CASSLNPPNSGNTIYF.

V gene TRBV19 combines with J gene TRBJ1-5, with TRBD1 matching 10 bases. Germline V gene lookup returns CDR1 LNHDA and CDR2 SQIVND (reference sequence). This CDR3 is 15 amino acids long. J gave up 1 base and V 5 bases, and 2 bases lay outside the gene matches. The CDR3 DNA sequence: TGTGCCAGTAGTGACAGGGGGCGAAGCAATCAGCCCCAGCATTTT. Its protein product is CASSDRGRSNQPQHF.

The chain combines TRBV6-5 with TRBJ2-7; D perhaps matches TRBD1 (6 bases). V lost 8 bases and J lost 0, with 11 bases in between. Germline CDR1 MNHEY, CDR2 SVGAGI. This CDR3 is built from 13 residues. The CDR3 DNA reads TGTGCCAGCTTTGGACAGCTCTCCTACGAGCAGTACTTC. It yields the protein CASFGQLSYEQYF.

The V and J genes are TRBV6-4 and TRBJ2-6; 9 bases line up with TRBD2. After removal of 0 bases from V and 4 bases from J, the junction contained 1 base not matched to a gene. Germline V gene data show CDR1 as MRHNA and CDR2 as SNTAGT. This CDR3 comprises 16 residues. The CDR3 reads CASSDSSGGGANVLTF. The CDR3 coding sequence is TGTGCCAGCAGTGACTCTAGCGGGGGAGGGGCCAACGTCCTGACTTTC.

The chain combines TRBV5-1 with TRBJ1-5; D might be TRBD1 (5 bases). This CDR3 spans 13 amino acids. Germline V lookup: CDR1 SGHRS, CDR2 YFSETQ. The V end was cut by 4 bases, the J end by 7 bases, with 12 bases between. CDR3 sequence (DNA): TGCGCCAGCAGCCGGGACCCCCGGCAGCCCCAGCATTTT. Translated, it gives CASSRDPRQPQHF.

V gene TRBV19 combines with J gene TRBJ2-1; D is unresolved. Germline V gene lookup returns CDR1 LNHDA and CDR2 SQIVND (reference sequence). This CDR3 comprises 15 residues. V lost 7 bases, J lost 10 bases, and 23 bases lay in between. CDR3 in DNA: TGTGCCAGTAACGAGGCGGCGCGGCGAGCTAGAGAGCAGTTCTTC. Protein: CASNEAARRAREQFF.

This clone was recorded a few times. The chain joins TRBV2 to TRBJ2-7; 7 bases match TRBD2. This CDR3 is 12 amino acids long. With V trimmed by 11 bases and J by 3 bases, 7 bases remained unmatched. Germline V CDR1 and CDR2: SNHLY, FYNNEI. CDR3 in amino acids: CASGGVSYEQYF. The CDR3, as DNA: TGTGCCTCGGGGGGAGTTAGCTACGAGCAGTACTTC.

The CDR3 bases are TGTGCCAGCAGCTTTTGGGTGATCTATGGCTACACCTTC. Its protein is CASSFWVIYGYTF. This chain connects TRBV7-9 to TRBJ1-2; D remains unclear. This CDR3 comprises 13 residues. Germline CDR1 reads SEHNR; CDR2 reads FQNEAQ (reference sequence). The V end was cut by 3 bases, the J end by 4 bases, with 9 bases between.

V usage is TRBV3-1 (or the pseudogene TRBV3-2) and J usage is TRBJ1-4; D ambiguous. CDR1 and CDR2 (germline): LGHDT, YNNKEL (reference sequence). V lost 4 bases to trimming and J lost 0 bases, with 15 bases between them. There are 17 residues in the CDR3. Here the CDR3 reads CASSPLLGVTTNEKLFF. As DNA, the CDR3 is TGTGCCAGCAGCCCGCTTTTGGGAGTTACAACTAATGAAAAACTGTTTTTT.

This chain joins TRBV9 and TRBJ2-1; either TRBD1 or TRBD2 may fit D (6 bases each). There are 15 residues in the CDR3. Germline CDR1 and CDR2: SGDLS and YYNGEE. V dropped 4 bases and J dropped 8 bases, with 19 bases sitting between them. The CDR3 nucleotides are TGTGCCAGCAGCCGCACCGGGGGCTTTAGGGATGAGCAGTTCTTC. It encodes CASSRTGGFRDEQFF.

CDR3 nucleotide sequence: TGTGCCAGCAGTTGGGGTAACACTGAAGCTTTCTTT. Its translation: CASSWGNTEAFF. The chain recombines TRBV12-3 or TRBV12-4 with TRBJ1-1, with D uncertain. CDR3 size: 12 residues. Trimming removed 4 bases from V and 2 bases from J, with 5 bases in between.

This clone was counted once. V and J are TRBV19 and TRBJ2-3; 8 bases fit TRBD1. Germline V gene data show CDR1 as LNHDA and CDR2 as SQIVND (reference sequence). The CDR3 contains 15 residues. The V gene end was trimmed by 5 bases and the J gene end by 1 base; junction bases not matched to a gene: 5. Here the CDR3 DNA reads TGTGCCAGTAGTGCGACAGGGGTCCGCACAGATACGCAGTATTTT. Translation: CASSATGVRTDTQYF.

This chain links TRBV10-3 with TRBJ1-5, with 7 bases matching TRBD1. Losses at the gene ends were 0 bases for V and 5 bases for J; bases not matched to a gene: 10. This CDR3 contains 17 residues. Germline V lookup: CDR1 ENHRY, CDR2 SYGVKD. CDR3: CAISESFTRGKDQPQHF. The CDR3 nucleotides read TGTGCCATCAGTGAGTCCTTCACCAGGGGGAAAGATCAGCCCCAGCATTTT.

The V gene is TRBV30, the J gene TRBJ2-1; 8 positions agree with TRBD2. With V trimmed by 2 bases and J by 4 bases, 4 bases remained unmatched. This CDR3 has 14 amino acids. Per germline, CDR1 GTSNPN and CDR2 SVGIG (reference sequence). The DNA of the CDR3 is TGTGCCTGGAGTAGGTCGGGAGGGTACAATGAGCAGTTCTTC. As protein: CAWSRSGGYNEQFF. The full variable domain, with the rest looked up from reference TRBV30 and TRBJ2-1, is SQTIHQWPATLVQPVGSPLSLECTVEGTSNPNLYWYRQAAGRGLQLLFYSVGIGQISSEVPQNLSASRPQDRQFILSSKKLLLSDSGFYLCAWSRSGGYNEQFFGPGTRLTVL.

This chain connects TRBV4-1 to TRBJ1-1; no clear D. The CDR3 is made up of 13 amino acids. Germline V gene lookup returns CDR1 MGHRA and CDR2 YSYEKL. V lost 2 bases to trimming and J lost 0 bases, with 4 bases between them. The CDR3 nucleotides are TGCGCCAGCAGCCAATACTTGAACACTGAAGCTTTCTTT. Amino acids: CASSQYLNTEAFF.

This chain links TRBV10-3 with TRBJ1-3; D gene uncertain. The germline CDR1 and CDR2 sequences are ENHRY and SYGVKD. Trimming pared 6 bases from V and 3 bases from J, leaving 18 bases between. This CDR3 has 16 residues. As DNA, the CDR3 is TGTGCCATCAGGACGACGGACGGTGAAAGTGGAAACACCATATATTTT. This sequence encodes CAIRTTDGESGNTIYF.

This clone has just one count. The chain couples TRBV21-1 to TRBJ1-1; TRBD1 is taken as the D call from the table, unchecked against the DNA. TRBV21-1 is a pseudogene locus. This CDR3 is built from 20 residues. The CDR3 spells CASSRSEAGGAFSQNTEAFF. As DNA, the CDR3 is TGTGCCAGCAGCAGATCTGAGGCAGGGGGCGCTTTTTCCCAGAACACTGAAGCTTTCTTT.

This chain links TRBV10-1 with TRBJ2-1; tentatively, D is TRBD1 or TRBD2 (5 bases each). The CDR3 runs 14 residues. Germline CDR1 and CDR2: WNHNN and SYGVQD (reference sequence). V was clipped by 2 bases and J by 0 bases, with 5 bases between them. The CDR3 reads CASSEGGSYNEQFF. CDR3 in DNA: TGCGCCAGCAGTGAGGGGGGCTCCTACAATGAGCAGTTCTTC.